The 27 T cell receptor beta chains given below trace back to one sample, sequenced in a study of blood T cell repertoires in COVID-19. TCRdb's table, derived via immunoSEQ multiplex PCR, lists solely in-frame clones and lacks some. The table has about 270,000 clones, around 89% seen once. Sequences were obtained from PBMCs or T cells enriched from blood (not recorded which). These receptors originate from a young woman with acute COVID-19.

The chain links TRBV28 to TRBJ1-6, with D maybe TRBD1 (6 bases). V shed 7 bases and J shed 7 bases, with 17 bases lying between them. The germline CDR1 and CDR2 sequences are MDHEN and SYDVKM. The CDR3 sequence is 15 residues long. CDR3 bases: TGTGCCAGCATTCAAGGGGGGGCCCGGAATTCACCCCTCCACTTT. This translates into CASIQGGARNSPLHF.

This clone was observed once. The CDR3 loop is CASSDRGQALNSPLHF. The CDR3 region has the DNA TGTGCCAGCAGCGACCGTGGACAGGCACTCAATTCACCCCTCCACTTT. The genes are TRBV6-2 or TRBV6-3 and TRBJ1-6, with TRBD1 matching over 7 bases. The CDR3 totals 16 residues. CDR1 and CDR2 (germline): MNHEY, SVGEGT. Germline trimming cut 6 bases from V and 7 bases from J; bases unmatched to any gene: 12.

This rearrangement joins TRBV29-1 to TRBJ2-7, with D perhaps matching TRBD2 (7 bases). The CDR3 consists of 14 residues. Trimming stripped 6 bases from V and 5 bases from J, with 20 bases between. Germline CDR1 SQVTM, CDR2 ANQGSEA. CDR3 coding DNA: TGCAGCGTAGCCGGGGGCGGGAGTTTTGACGAGCAGTACTTC. Protein: CSVAGGGSFDEQYF.

This sequence joins TRBV4-3 and TRBJ1-6; D remains unclear. Trimming stripped 1 base from V and 0 bases from J, with 10 bases between. Per the germline V gene, CDR1 is LGHNA and CDR2 is YSLEER. The CDR3 totals 17 residues. This CDR3 is CASSQGSPSSYNSPLHF. As DNA, the CDR3 is TGCGCCAGCAGCCAAGGGTCCCCGAGCTCCTATAATTCACCCCTCCACTTT.

This clone was detected only a few times. V and J are TRBV30 and TRBJ2-6; D is unresolved. This CDR3 is 16 amino acids long. Deletions cut 5 bases from V and 4 bases from J, with 18 bases between. Germline V gene data show CDR1 as GTSNPN and CDR2 as SVGIG (reference sequence). CDR3 DNA: TGTGCCTGGGAAGGATACCAGGTTTCAGGGGCCAACGTCCTGACTTTC. As protein: CAWEGYQVSGANVLTF.

This chain joins TRBV6-2 or TRBV6-3 and TRBJ2-7; a possible D gene is TRBD2 (5 bases). Germline loops: CDR1 MNHEY, CDR2 SVGEGT. This CDR3 contains 16 residues. V was shortened by 5 bases and J by 3 bases, with 20 bases between the two germline ends. DNA of the CDR3: TGTGCCAGCAGTCAATACAGCGGCACGCCCATCTACGAGCAGTACTTC. Translation gives CASSQYSGTPIYEQYF.

This clone was detected only once. V is TRBV12-3 or TRBV12-4 and J is TRBJ2-5, with D hard to call. V was clipped by 3 bases and J by 3 bases, with 8 bases between them. The CDR3 runs to 13 residues. CDR3 loop: CASSFQEEETQYF. Written as DNA, the CDR3 is TGTGCCAGCAGTTTTCAGGAAGAAGAGACCCAGTACTTC.

J is TRBJ1-6 and V is TRBV27; no clear D gene. Deletions cut 6 bases from V and 9 bases from J, with 9 bases between. The CDR3 covers 12 residues. Germline-derived CDR1 and CDR2 are MNHEY and SMNVEV (reference sequence). The CDR3 region has the DNA TGTGCCAGCAGGAATGGAGGTTCACCCCTCCACTTT. This encodes CASRNGGSPLHF.

The chain has TRBV2 and TRBJ2-1; D may be TRBD2 (5 bases). This CDR3 spans 14 amino acids. V lost 7 bases and J lost 6, with 16 bases in between. CDR1 is SNHLY and CDR2 is FYNNEI in the germline V gene. The CDR3 spells CASNLGVVGNEQFF. CDR3 in DNA: TGTGCCAGCAACTTGGGAGTTGTTGGCAATGAGCAGTTCTTC.

This clone was recorded once. The chain recombines TRBV11-3 with TRBJ2-7; 12 positions match TRBD2. From germline, CDR1 is SGHNT and CDR2 YENEEA. Trimming removed 5 bases from V and 4 bases from J; junction bases left unmatched: 6. The CDR3 loop spans 15 amino acids. For the CDR3, the DNA is TGTGCCAGCAGCGGGGGACTAGCGGGCGAATACGAGCAGTACTTC. Residues: CASSGGLAGEYEQYF.

This clone was seen more than once but under ten times. This chain connects TRBV14 to TRBJ2-7; 13 bases map to TRBD2. Germline CDR1 and CDR2: SGHDN and FVKESK. V trimming: 4 bases; J trimming: 4 bases; junction bases outside the gene matches: 1. This CDR3 region has 14 residues. CDR3 sequence: CASSPLAGGYEQYF. Here the CDR3 DNA reads TGTGCCAGCAGCCCACTAGCGGGAGGGTACGAGCAGTACTTC.

The chain employs TRBV27 and TRBJ1-2, with 9 bases lining up with TRBD1. This CDR3 has 16 amino acids. From germline, CDR1 is MNHEY and CDR2 SMNVEV (reference sequence). V shed 7 bases, J shed 4 bases, and the junction held 13 bases outside the gene matches. This CDR3 reads CASKTIRTGEAYGYTF. The CDR3 DNA reads TGTGCCAGCAAAACGATACGGACAGGGGAGGCCTATGGCTACACCTTC.

The CDR3 loop reads CASSTHSGPPNYEQYF. The CDR3 DNA sequence: TGTGCCAGTAGTACCCATAGCGGGCCCCCGAACTACGAGCAGTACTTC. V usage is TRBV19 and J usage is TRBJ2-7, with 7 positions matching TRBD2. V lost 4 bases to trimming and J lost 3 bases; unmatched junction nucleotides: 12. The germline V gene has CDR1 LNHDA and CDR2 SQIVND (reference sequence). CDR3 size: 16 residues.

The chain employs TRBV29-1 and TRBJ1-2; D not certain. Germline V gene lookup returns CDR1 SQVTM and CDR2 ANQGSEA. The CDR3 is 11 amino acids. Trimming pared 5 bases from V and 10 bases from J, leaving 14 bases between. The CDR3 region has the DNA TGCAGCGTTTGGGGAGGGATTACCTACACCTTC. Translated, it gives CSVWGGITYTF. Filled out from reference TRBV29-1 and TRBJ1-2, the complete variable domain reads SAVISQKPSRDICQRGTSLTIQCQVDSQVTMMFWYRQQPGQSLTLIATANQGSEATYESGFVIDKFPISRPNLTFSTLTVSNMSPEDSSIYLCSVWGGITYTFGSGTRLTVV.

The CDR3 nucleotides are TGTGCCAGTAGTATAGACGGAGGATATAGCAATCAGCCCCAGCATTTT. Protein: CASSIDGGYSNQPQHF. The chain couples TRBV19 to TRBJ1-5; D unresolved. The CDR3 is made up of 16 amino acids. Germline CDR1 reads LNHDA; CDR2 reads SQIVND (reference sequence). With 0 bases removed from V and 0 bases from J, the gap between germline ends came to 9 bases.

The chain combines TRBV4-1 with TRBJ2-1; 12 bases match TRBD2. The trim removed 0 bases at V and 15 bases at J, leaving 6 bases unmatched. The CDR3 totals 14 residues. Germline V lookup: CDR1 MGHRA, CDR2 YSYEKL. The CDR3 region is CASSQEGLAGLAFF. The CDR3, as DNA: TGCGCCAGCAGCCAAGAGGGACTAGCGGGCCTGGCGTTCTTC.

In regard to this clone: The same CDR3 can be traced to other DNA sequences in this sample. The chain couples TRBV15 to TRBJ2-6; possibly TRBD1 for D (6 bases). The CDR3 covers 16 residues. V lost 0 bases to trimming and J lost 0 bases, with 6 bases between them. Germline V CDR1 and CDR2: LNHNV, YYDKDF (reference sequence). CDR3 amino acids: CATSREGGSGANVLTF. CDR3 nucleotide sequence: TGTGCCACCAGCAGAGAAGGGGGCTCTGGGGCCAACGTCCTGACTTTC.

The V call is TRBV4-1, the J call TRBJ2-2; possibly TRBD1 for D (6 bases). The CDR3 spans 17 residues. V was shortened by 4 bases and J by 3 bases, with 18 bases between the two germline ends. Germline V CDR1 and CDR2: MGHRA, YSYEKL. The CDR3 here is CASSPTGQGSHTGELFF. The CDR3, as DNA: TGCGCCAGCAGCCCTACGGGACAAGGGTCCCACACCGGGGAGCTGTTTTTT.

The chain employs TRBV27 and TRBJ2-3, with a weak D call TRBD1 (6 bases). The ends were cut back, 5 bases at V and 6 bases at J, with 9 bases in the middle. The V gene's germline CDR1 is MNHEY and CDR2 SMNVEV (reference sequence). The CDR3 consists of 12 residues. The DNA of the CDR3 is TGTGCCAGCAGTGAACAGGGTGATACGCAGTATTTT. Translated: CASSEQGDTQYF.

Only one count was recorded for this clone. The chain employs TRBV11-2 and TRBJ2-7, with 7 bases that match TRBD2. J lost 4 bases, V lost 3 bases, and 18 bases had no gene match. This CDR3 has 18 amino acids. Per the germline V gene, CDR1 is SGHAT and CDR2 is FQNNGV. The CDR3 coding sequence is TGTGCCAGCAGCTTTGCGGGAGCACAGCCTGGGGCCATTTACGAGCAGTACTTC. It yields the protein CASSFAGAQPGAIYEQYF.

The V gene is TRBV18, the J gene TRBJ2-7, with TRBD1 identical over 8 bases. Germline V CDR1 and CDR2: KGHSH, LQKENI. Losses at the gene ends were 8 bases for V and 2 bases for J; bases not matched to a gene: 5. The CDR3 extends over 13 amino acids. CDR3 in amino acids: CASRGQVPYEQYF. The CDR3, as DNA: TGTGCCAGCAGGGGACAGGTCCCCTACGAGCAGTACTTC.

The rearrangement uses TRBV25-1 and TRBJ1-2; D call uncertain. The germline V gene encodes CDR1 MGHDK and CDR2 SYGVNS. The V end was cut by 2 bases, the J end by 3 bases, with 4 bases between. The CDR3 is 12 amino acids. CDR3 sequence: CASSELYYGYTF. CDR3 nucleotide sequence: TGTGCCAGCAGTGAACTTTACTATGGCTACACCTTC.

The chain recombines TRBV28 with TRBJ2-2, with 9 bases identical to TRBD2. J gave up 6 bases and V 6 bases, and 8 bases lay outside the gene matches. Germline CDR1 MDHEN, CDR2 SYDVKM. This CDR3 has 15 amino acids. The CDR3 nucleotides are TGTGCCAGCAGCCGGCGGGGGGGTGGTGCCGGGGAGCTGTTTTTT. Protein product: CASSRRGGGAGELFF.

V and J are TRBV18 and TRBJ2-3, with TRBD2 matching over 7 bases. The J segment lost 3 bases and the V segment lost 3 bases, leaving 6 bases of the junction unmatched. CDR1 KGHSH and CDR2 LQKENI come from the germline V gene. The CDR3 covers 15 residues. This chain's CDR3 is CASSPSGLETDTQYF. The CDR3 DNA reads as TGTGCCAGCTCACCTAGCGGGTTGGAGACAGATACGCAGTATTTT.

The chain carries TRBV27 and TRBJ2-7, with 7 bases identical to TRBD1. The CDR3 loop spans 14 amino acids. Germline V gene sequence: CDR1 MNHEY, CDR2 SMNVEV (reference sequence). V shed 0 bases and J 4 bases; nucleotides not matched to a gene: 3. The CDR3 sequence: CASSLSGQLYEQYF. CDR3 in DNA: TGTGCCAGCAGTTTATCGGGACAGTTGTACGAGCAGTACTTC.

The chain joins TRBV3-1 (or the pseudogene TRBV3-2) to TRBJ2-3; TRBD2 matches 9 bases. Per germline, CDR1 LGHDT and CDR2 YNNKEL (reference sequence). The CDR3 extends over 15 amino acids. V shed 4 bases and J 2 bases; nucleotides not matched to a gene: 4. CDR3 region: CASSPLAGITDTQYF. CDR3 DNA: TGTGCCAGCAGCCCCCTAGCGGGAATCACAGATACGCAGTATTTT.

The rearrangement uses TRBV5-1 and TRBJ2-4, with D perhaps matching TRBD2 (6 bases). Germline CDR1 and CDR2: SGHRS and YFSETQ. This CDR3 comprises 14 residues. The V end lost 6 bases, the J end lost 1 base, and 11 bases lay between the germline ends. CDR3 in amino acids: CASTAGSAKNIQYF. Here the CDR3 DNA reads TGCGCCAGCACTGCGGGGTCGGCCAAAAACATTCAGTACTTC.